The clone carrying this T cell receptor (beta chain) was detected many times. Its antigen is unidentified. The data are from a study of regulatory T cells in long-lasting Graves disease. Study at large: For a period under 3 months, newly diagnosed Graves' patients had taken antithyroid drugs. Study conclusions and caveats: With persistent disease, TRBV28, TRBJ1-2 and TRBJ2-5 were the favored segments.

V shed 3 bases and J shed 0 bases, with 5 bases lying between them. Germline V gives CDR1 LNHDA, CDR2 SQIVND (reference sequence). There are 13 residues in the CDR3. Construction of the TCR beta libraries employed iRepertoire HTBI primers in conjunction with Arm-PCR of CDR3 regions. TCRdb redid the calling of the multiplex PCR reads with MiXCR, one entry per CDR3 protein. In the table there are some 250,000 distinct CDR3 sequences, 18% of which are singletons. Regarding time point: newly diagnosed GD, antithyroid drugs for less than 3 months. TCR sequences were obtained from RNA taken from PBMCs. The sample was also linked to a second study, of T cells in Graves' hyperthyroidism and ophthalmopathy.

The receptor comes from a woman aged 25-40 years with Graves disease. The sequenced sample was peripheral blood mononuclear cells (PBMCs), obtained at new diagnosis, from a patient treated with antithyroid drugs. V usage is TRBV19 and J usage is TRBJ1-1; the D is unclear. This chain's CDR3 is CASSMAVNTEAFF. The CDR3 bases are TGTGCCAGTAGTATGGCCGTGAACACTGAAGCTTTCTTT.